One and the same sample provided the 9 T cell receptor beta chains below, sequenced in a study of blood T cell repertoires in COVID-19. Clones were sequenced by immunoSEQ multiplex PCR, and TCRdb holds only the in-frame ones, with some missing. The data hold 110,000 or so clones, with approximately 81% observed a single time. The sequenced sample consisted of peripheral blood. The receptors come from a man in his forties with acute or convalescent COVID-19.

The table lists this clone with a few counts. Additional DNA sequences in this sample encode the identical CDR3. The CDR3 DNA reads TGTGCCTGGAGTGTAACCGGGAATTCACCCCTCCACTTT. Amino acid sequence: CAWSVTGNSPLHF. The chain carries TRBV30 and TRBJ1-6; D gene uncertain. Germline lookup yields CDR1 GTSNPN and CDR2 SVGIG (reference sequence). The CDR3 sequence is 13 residues long. With 0 bases removed from V and 7 bases from J, the gap between germline ends came to 7 bases.

CDR3 DNA: TGCGCCAGCAGTGTCCACGGGAGAGATACGCAGTATTTT. Translation gives CASSVHGRDTQYF. The rearrangement links TRBV10-1 to TRBJ2-3; D may be TRBD2 (6 bases). The CDR3 is 13 residues long. Germline CDR1 WNHNN, CDR2 SYGVQD (reference sequence). V lost 4 bases and J 5 bases, leaving 10 bases between the germline ends.

CDR3 in amino acids: CASSRTRNADGELFF. The DNA of the CDR3 is TGTGCCAGCTCTAGAACACGTAATGCGGACGGGGAGCTGTTTTTT. J is TRBJ2-2 and V is TRBV18; D call uncertain. From germline, CDR1 is KGHSH and CDR2 LQKENI. The CDR3 spans 15 residues. Trimming left V 6 bases short and J 7 bases short, with 18 bases between.

J is TRBJ2-1 and V is TRBV25-1, with D perhaps matching TRBD1 (7 bases). V was pared by 1 base and J by 8 bases, with 15 bases between. The CDR3 has 15 amino acids. Germline-derived CDR1 and CDR2 are MGHDK and SYGVNS. For the CDR3, the DNA is TGTGCCAGCAGTGAATTCGGACAGGCTAGCGATGAGCAGTTCTTC. This gives the protein CASSEFGQASDEQFF.

The rearrangement uses TRBV29-1 and TRBJ2-7; 8 positions match TRBD1. V shed 6 bases, J shed 4 bases, and the junction held 14 bases outside the gene matches. This CDR3 comprises 15 residues. Germline CDR1 SQVTM, CDR2 ANQGSEA. The CDR3 sequence is CSVIPRTGIEYEQYF. The CDR3 DNA follows: TGCAGCGTCATACCCCGGACAGGGATCGAGTACGAGCAGTACTTC.

The rearrangement links TRBV4-1 to TRBJ2-7; 8 bases line up with TRBD2. V lost 3 bases and J lost 1; bases outside the gene matches: 8. The CDR3 loop spans 16 amino acids. Germline assignment: CDR1 MGHRA and CDR2 YSYEKL. In DNA form, the CDR3 reads TGCGCCAGCAGCCATAATAGCGGGGACGATTCCTACGAGCAGTACTTC. Translated: CASSHNSGDDSYEQYF.

This chain connects TRBV10-3 to TRBJ2-2; tentatively, D is TRBD1 (6 bases). The V end lost 8 bases, the J end lost 1 base, and 11 bases lay between the germline ends. Germline V lookup: CDR1 ENHRY, CDR2 SYGVKD. There are 14 residues in the CDR3. The DNA for the CDR3 is TGTGCCATCTCGACAGGTTTGAACACCGGGGAGCTGTTTTTT. It encodes CAISTGLNTGELFF.

The chain is built from TRBV4-1 and TRBJ2-7, with 14 nucleotides matching TRBD2. The CDR3 length is 16 residues. V lost 4 bases, J lost 1 base, and 3 bases stayed unmatched. Germline V gene sequence: CDR1 MGHRA, CDR2 YSYEKL. CDR3 bases: TGCGCCAGCAGCCCCGGACTAGCGGGGGGATCCTACGAGCAGTACTTC. This gives the protein CASSPGLAGGSYEQYF.

The rearrangement joins TRBV19 to TRBJ2-7; 10 bases are shared with TRBD2. This CDR3 region has 15 residues. With V trimmed by 2 bases and J by 7 bases, 8 bases remained unmatched. The germline gives CDR1 LNHDA, CDR2 SQIVND (reference sequence). In nucleotides, the CDR3 is TGTGCCAGTAGTATACCGGGACTAGCGACGGGTGAGCAGTACTTC. Protein sequence: CASSIPGLATGEQYF.